The count of the clone carrying this TCR beta chain is one. Libraries were prepared by immunoSEQ multiplex PCR; TCRdb keeps only in-frame clonotypes and omits some of them. The sample records a few hundred thousand clones, roughly 90% being singletons. The CDR3 extends over 16 amino acids. V lost 8 bases, J lost 6 bases, and 25 bases lay in between. The germline V gene encodes CDR1 SNHLY and CDR2 FYNNEI. The entry originates in a study of blood T cell repertoires in COVID-19. Sequencing used peripheral blood. The origin of this receptor is a man between 35 and 55 years old with acute or convalescent COVID-19. This sequence joins TRBV2 and TRBJ1-1; no clear D gene. This CDR3 is CASPEPGVSRFAEAFF. The DNA of the CDR3 is TGTGCCAGCCCAGAACCCGGGGTCTCTCGTTTCGCTGAAGCTTTCTTT. The whole variable domain, remainder taken from reference TRBV2 and TRBJ1-1, is EPEVTQTPSHQVTQMGQEVILRCVPISNHLYFYWYRQILGQKVEFLVSFYNNEISEKSEIFDDQFSVERPDGSNFTLKIRSTKLEDSAMYFCASPEPGVSRFAEAFFGQGTRLTVV.